A selection of T cell receptor beta chains follows, all from one sample in a study of shared clonotypes between healthy human individuals. TCRdb's copy holds only in-frame clones and misses some; the assay was immunoSEQ multiplex PCR. Here the sample spans under 1 million clones, around 92% being singletons. The specimen was naive CD8+ T cells sorted from blood. These receptor sequences come from a man aged 25 to 40 in good health. CDR3s include the opening cysteine and the closing phenylalanine or tryptophan. Each record gives: J gene, V gene, clone size, D gene, CDR3 protein. The D gene is left open where the match is weak. The size field is filled for only some rows; it gives once, few, many or a size class.

TRBJ2-1	TRBV11-2	once	TRBD1	CASSLGGLWQGELGEQFF
TRBJ2-7	TRBV7-6	once	.	CASYLYRDLRGEQYF
TRBJ1-5	TRBV16	few	.	CASSQSRGHQPQHF
TRBJ2-2	TRBV5-8	.	.	CASRHRGGVEVELFF
TRBJ2-1	TRBV6-1	once	.	CASSDRGSRTGEQFF
TRBJ1-1	TRBV5-1	.	TRBD1	CASSRTGPTEAFF
TRBJ2-1	TRBV27	.	TRBD1	CASKQGVFNEQFF
TRBJ1-2	TRBV5-6	.	.	CASSRTGRYGYTF
TRBJ1-1	TRBV18	once	.	CASSPPVKALNTEAFF
TRBJ2-1	TRBV10-1	.	.	CASSESRPVFGAPLSDNEQFF
TRBJ1-1	TRBV6-5	.	.	CASSYLTGPNTEAFF
TRBJ1-1	TRBV28	.	TRBD1	CASSYDRVTEAFF
TRBJ2-1	TRBV10-3	.	TRBD2	CAISESQPLAGHIRGYNEQFF
TRBJ2-7	TRBV10-3	.	TRBD2	CAISELAGRYEQYF
TRBJ2-7	TRBV11-2	.	TRBD1	CASRPTGTGTYEQYF
TRBJ2-7	TRBV5-6	.	TRBD2	CASSLSGIQYEQYF
TRBJ2-7	TRBV4-1	.	.	CASSQGVSLGVPYEQYF
TRBJ1-1	TRBV10-3	.	.	CAISDPEAGNTEAFF
TRBJ1-1	TRBV11-2	.	TRBD1	CASRRPGQKNTEAFF
TRBJ2-3	TRBV10-1	.	.	CASSEGRGTDTQYF
TRBJ1-3	TRBV7-9	.	.	CASTPPPALSGNTIYF
TRBJ2-7	TRBV29-1	.	.	CSARDGSYEQYF
TRBJ2-1	TRBV7-8	.	.	CASSFDSPYNEQFF
TRBJ2-1	TRBV7-9	.	TRBD2	CASSRPSGSNEQFF
TRBJ2-7	TRBV4-1	.	TRBD2	CASSQRLAGSLEQYF
TRBJ2-5	TRBV7-6	.	.	CASSYRSKPLGETQYF
TRBJ2-1	TRBV6-4	.	.	CASSAQPLLENNEQFF
TRBJ2-7	TRBV27	.	.	CASSFATESYEQYF
TRBJ1-1	TRBV19	.	.	CASSIALGLEAFF
TRBJ2-7	TRBV5-1	once	TRBD1	CASSLGQGNYEQYF
TRBJ2-2	TRBV19	.	TRBD2	CASSMTSASTVTGELFF
TRBJ1-2	TRBV5-4	.	.	CASSLEIDSADGYTF
TRBJ2-7	TRBV27	.	TRBD1	CASSLDRFSGEQYF
TRBJ2-1	TRBV14	.	.	CASSRDSGYYNEQFF
TRBJ2-1	TRBV7-6	.	TRBD2	CASSLAGEGGSYNEQFF
TRBJ1-5	TRBV5-1	.	.	CASSTGAGVQPQHF
TRBJ2-7	TRBV28	.	TRBD1	CAIRDSESYEQYF
TRBJ2-1	TRBV9	.	.	CASSRPKGSGLSYNEQFF
TRBJ1-5	TRBV11-2	.	.	CASSPGRAWPQHF
TRBJ2-7	TRBV7-9	.	.	CASSLGTSSSYEQYF
TRBJ1-2	TRBV2	.	.	CASPPAREDGYTF
TRBJ1-4	TRBV9	.	TRBD1	CASSAGTGGTTNEKLFF
TRBJ2-7	TRBV5-1	.	TRBD1	CASSPGQGKYEQYF
TRBJ1-5	TRBV4-2	.	.	CASSKSSAEYNQPQHF
TRBJ1-1	TRBV7-4	.	.	CASSLTEFTEAFF
TRBJ2-1	TRBV14	.	.	CASSHEDGLANNEQFF
TRBJ1-3	TRBV7-9	.	.	CASQQGEGNTIYF
TRBJ2-7	TRBV15	.	.	CATSSGRYTYEQYF
TRBJ2-1	TRBV5-4	.	TRBD1	CASSLRGTAYNEQFF
TRBJ2-5	TRBV7-7	once	TRBD2	CASSPNPPREWETQYF
TRBJ2-1	TRBV30	.	.	CAWSNQQGNEQFF
TRBJ2-3	TRBV9	.	.	CASSVAGGYSTDTQYF